The T cell receptor beta chain under discussion was sequenced for a study of blood T cells in healthy people across ages. CDR3 length: 12 residues. Trimming took off 5 bases at V and 2 bases at J, with 9 bases between the two ends. Germline V gene data show CDR1 as SQVTM and CDR2 as ANQGSEA. A J-beta primer mix and a sample-barcoded 5' primer were used in a second PCR of roughly 6 to 11 cycles. TCRdb re-derived calls from the 5' RACE reads in MiXCR, one entry per CDR3 protein. The repertoire consists of around 800,000 distinct CDR3 sequences, with more than 35% occurring once and the leading ten covering roughly 20%.

The chain has TRBV29-1 and TRBJ1-2; D unresolved. This receptor was identified in a man older than 75 in good health. Sequences were obtained from blood. The CDR3 reads CSVSLGNYGYTF. CDR3 nucleotide sequence: TGCAGCGTTTCGCTTGGGAACTATGGCTACACCTTC.